The 15 T cell receptor beta chains below all came from one sample that was sequenced in a study of molecular identifiers for immune sequencing clone quantification. TCRdb called the PCR reads again in MiXCR, with one record for every CDR3 protein. The sample contains tens of thousands of distinct CDR3 sequences, under 20% of which appear only once. Sequenced input: naive CD8+ T cells from blood, with Jurkat cell RNA spiked in. Subset here: FACS-sorted CD8+CD4-CCR7+CD45RA+ naive T cells. These receptors all come from a human donor in good health. Some libraries in this study had Jurkat cell RNA spiked in.

There are many counts of this clonotype. The J gene is TRBJ2-1, the V gene TRBV19; 7 bases agree with TRBD1. This CDR3 is built from 16 residues. Germline V gives CDR1 LNHDA, CDR2 SQIVND (reference sequence). J lost 3 bases, V lost 1 base, and 6 bases had no gene match. CDR3 region: CASSIGDRALYNEQFF. The DNA for the CDR3 is TGTGCCAGTAGTATAGGAGACAGGGCCCTCTACAATGAGCAGTTCTTC.

Ten or more counts support this clonotype. The chain recombines TRBV4-1 with TRBJ1-1; TRBD1 aligns across 8 bases. Germline CDR1 and CDR2: MGHRA and YSYEKL. CDR3 length equals 15 residues. V gave up 2 bases and J gave up 3 bases; unmatched junction bases: 5. CDR3 protein: CASSQPQGAHTEAFF. In DNA, the CDR3 is TGCGCCAGCAGCCAACCGCAGGGGGCTCACACTGAAGCTTTCTTT.

This clonotype was counted ten times or more. The chain combines TRBV4-3 with TRBJ1-1, with unresolved D. The germline gives CDR1 LGHNA, CDR2 YSLEER. CDR3 size: 13 residues. Trimming shortened V by 0 bases and J by 4 bases, and 6 bases separated the two germline ends. The CDR3 protein is CASSQDISTEAFF. CDR3 in DNA: TGCGCCAGCAGCCAAGATATATCCACTGAAGCTTTCTTT.

This clonotype was detected only once. Possible read error: a much larger clone is one base away. The V call is TRBV12-5, the J call TRBJ1-3; D is unresolved. The CDR3 runs 12 residues. Germline V gives CDR1 LGHNT, CDR2 FRNRAP. The CDR3 region has the DNA TGTGCTAGTGCCTTCTCTGGAAACACCGTATATTTT. Its translation is CASAFSGNTVYF.

In the case of this clonotype: A clone one base away is much larger, so this may be a read error. The chain links TRBV3-1 to TRBJ1-5, with unresolved D. This CDR3 spans 16 amino acids. The germline V gene encodes CDR1 LGHDT and CDR2 YNNKEL (reference sequence). The chain's CDR3 is CVSSHTGSLGNQPQHF. For the CDR3, the DNA is TGTGTCAGCAGCCATACCGGGAGCTTGGGCAATCAGCCCCAGCATTTT.

This clonotype was seen at least ten times. The CDR3 coding sequence is TGTGCCAGTAGTATAAGGGGGAGGGATGAGCAGTTCTTC. It is translated as CASSIRGRDEQFF. J is TRBJ2-1 and V is TRBV19, with D perhaps matching TRBD2 (7 bases). The V gene's germline CDR1 is LNHDA and CDR2 SQIVND (reference sequence). This CDR3 region has 13 residues. Between the trimmed V and J ends, which lost 2 bases and 8 bases, there was a span of 10 bases.

The sample holds many counts of this clonotype. The chain has TRBV5-1 and TRBJ2-7, with D perhaps matching TRBD1 (6 bases). Deletions cut 4 bases from V and 4 bases from J, with 12 bases between. The CDR3 loop spans 13 amino acids. CDR1 and CDR2 (germline): SGHRS, YFSETQ. Here the CDR3 DNA reads TGCGCCAGCAGCGCGGGCGGACAGTACGAGCAGTACTTC. It encodes CASSAGGQYEQYF.

This clonotype was recorded many times. The chain recombines TRBV4-3 with TRBJ1-1; TRBD1 might be the D (6 bases). This CDR3 region has 16 residues. Germline-derived CDR1 and CDR2 are LGHNA and YSLEER. The V end lost 1 base, the J end lost 7 bases, and 19 bases lay between the germline ends. The CDR3, as DNA: TGCGCCAGCAGCCAAGCGGACTTCGGGGGCTTTAGTGAAGCTTTCTTT. This translates into CASSQADFGGFSEAFF.

As for this clonotype: A much larger clone lies one base from this, so it may be a read error. V is TRBV10-1 and J is TRBJ2-3; 7 nucleotides match TRBD2. Germline trimming cut 2 bases from V and 5 bases from J; bases unmatched to any gene: 7. This CDR3 contains 15 residues. The germline V gene encodes CDR1 WNHNN and CDR2 SYGVQD (reference sequence). DNA for the CDR3: TGCGCCAGCAGTGAGACCCTAGCGGATATAGATACGCAGTATTTT. It codes for CASSETLADIDTQYF.

This clonotype showed up many times. The rearrangement links TRBV12-3 or TRBV12-4 to TRBJ1-1; D is unclear. The CDR3 is made up of 15 amino acids. Trimming shortened V by 3 bases and J by 9 bases, and 20 bases separated the two germline ends. The CDR3 sequence: CASSFSLGFGFKAFF. In DNA, the CDR3 is TGTGCCAGCAGTTTTTCACTAGGGTTCGGTTTTAAAGCTTTCTTT.

This clonotype was observed at least ten times. The CDR3 spells CASNERTVGGNQPQHF. DNA for the CDR3: TGTGCCAGCAACGAGAGGACCGTTGGGGGCAATCAGCCCCAGCATTTT. The chain couples TRBV6-1 to TRBJ1-5; D unresolved. The V and J ends lost 7 bases and 2 bases respectively, with 18 bases between them. The CDR3 is 16 amino acids. The V gene's germline CDR1 is MNHNS and CDR2 SASEGT.

The sample holds many counts of this clonotype. This sequence joins TRBV24-1 and TRBJ2-3, with 10 bases lining up with TRBD2. The CDR3 covers 18 residues. CDR1 is KGHDR and CDR2 is SFDVKD in the germline V gene. V was pared by 5 bases and J by 2 bases, with 12 bases of the junction left unmatched. CDR3: CATSGAPPGLADTDTQYF. The CDR3 bases are TGTGCCACCAGTGGCGCCCCACCCGGACTAGCGGACACAGATACGCAGTATTTT.

This clonotype was counted at least ten times. The chain uses TRBV6-5 and TRBJ2-3, with a possible D match to TRBD2 (6 bases). In germline, CDR1 is MNHEY, CDR2 SVGAGI. This CDR3 region has 14 residues. V lost 1 base and J 4 bases, leaving 9 bases between the germline ends. The CDR3 loop is CASSYLTSSDTQYF. The CDR3 DNA reads as TGTGCCAGCAGTTACTTGACTAGTTCAGATACGCAGTATTTT.

The rearrangement uses TRBV23-1 and TRBJ2-6; 8 bases fit TRBD1. TRBV23-1 is placed among ORFs of uncertain function. The CDR3 is made up of 17 amino acids. J gave up 0 bases and V 4 bases, and 5 bases lay outside the gene matches. The CDR3 region has the DNA TGCGCCAGCAGTCCCCGGACAGGGCTCTCTGGGGCCAACGTCCTGACTTTC. As protein: CASSPRTGLSGANVLTF.

This clonotype was seen a few times. V and J are TRBV28 and TRBJ1-5; D might be TRBD1 (6 bases). CDR3 length: 16 amino acids. Per the germline V gene, CDR1 is MDHEN and CDR2 is SYDVKM. V lost 2 bases to trimming and J lost 0 bases, with 11 bases between them. The CDR3 DNA reads as TGTGCCAGCAGTTTAATACAGGGTAATAGCAATCAGCCCCAGCATTTT. This translates into CASSLIQGNSNQPQHF. The whole variable domain, filled in from reference TRBV28 and TRBJ1-5, reads DVKVTQSSRYLVKRTGEKVFLECVQDMDHENMFWYRQDPGLGLRLIYFSYDVKMKEKGDIPEGYSVSREKKERFSLILESASTNQTSMYLCASSLIQGNSNQPQHFGDGTRLSIL.